This T cell receptor beta chain was sequenced in a study of control samples from healthy donors and cancer patients. The assay was immunoSEQ multiplex PCR, and TCRdb's table has in-frame clones only and misses some. The sample contains approximately 170,000 clones, almost 90% of which appear only once. The germline gives CDR1 MNHEY, CDR2 SVGAGI. With 4 bases clipped from V and 1 base from J, the junction kept 6 bases outside the gene matches. This CDR3 has 15 residues. The material sequenced was blood. The chain combines TRBV6-5 with TRBJ1-1, with 7 bases lining up with TRBD1. The receptor was derived from a woman aged 25 to 39 in good health. The CDR3 nucleotides are TGTGCCAGCAGTTCCCAGGACAGGCGGAACACTGAAGCTTTCTTT. It is translated as CASSSQDRRNTEAFF.